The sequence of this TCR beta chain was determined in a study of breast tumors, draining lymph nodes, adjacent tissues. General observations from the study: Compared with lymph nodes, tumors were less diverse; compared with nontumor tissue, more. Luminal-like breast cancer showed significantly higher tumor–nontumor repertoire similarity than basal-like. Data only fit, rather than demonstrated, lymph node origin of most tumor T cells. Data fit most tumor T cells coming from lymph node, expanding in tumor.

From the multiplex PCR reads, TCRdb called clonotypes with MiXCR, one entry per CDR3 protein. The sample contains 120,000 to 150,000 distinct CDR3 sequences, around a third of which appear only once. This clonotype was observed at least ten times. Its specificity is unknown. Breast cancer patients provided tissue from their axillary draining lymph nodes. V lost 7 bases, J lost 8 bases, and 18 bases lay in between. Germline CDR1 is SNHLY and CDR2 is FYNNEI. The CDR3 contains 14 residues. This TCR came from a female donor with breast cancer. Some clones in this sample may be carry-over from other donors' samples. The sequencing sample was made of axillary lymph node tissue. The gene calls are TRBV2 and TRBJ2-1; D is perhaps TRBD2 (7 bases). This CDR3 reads CASTGGGPVHEQFF. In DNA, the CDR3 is TGTGCCAGCACTGGGGGGGGGCCTGTCCATGAGCAGTTCTTC.